The rows below give T cell receptor beta chains drawn from one sample of a study of cytomegalovirus exposure and HLA in healthy donors. Measured with immunoSEQ multiplex PCR; TCRdb has only the in-frame clones, and not every one. The repertoire consists of approximately 130,000 clones, with around 83% occurring once and the leading ten covering 1.2%. The sample was PBMCs. These receptors all come from a girl aged 2 to 10 in good health and CMV-seronegative. The CDR3 runs from the conserved cysteine through the conserved F or W. D genes are given only for firm matches. The size field is filled for only some rows; it gives once, few, many or a size class.

V gene	clone size	J gene	D gene	CDR3 DNA	CDR3 protein
TRBV15	.	TRBJ2-2	.	TGTGCCACCAGCAGAGATCTCCCCCCCAGGGATGGGTCCGGGGAGCTGTTTTTT	CATSRDLPPRDGSGELFF
TRBV7-2	.	TRBJ2-3	.	TGTGCCAGCAGCTTAGAAGGCATCGGGGGAAGCACAGATACGCAGTATTTT	CASSLEGIGGSTDTQYF
TRBV5-4	.	TRBJ1-2	.	TGTGCCAGCAGCGGGGCCGAGTGGGGTGGCTACACCTTC	CASSGAEWGGYTF
TRBV30	.	TRBJ2-7	TRBD2	TGTGCCTGGAGTGTAGTGGGGGGGGCCTACGAGCAGTACTTC	CAWSVVGGAYEQYF
TRBV6-4	.	TRBJ2-1	TRBD2	TGTGCCAGCAGTCCTCTCGCGGGGGGGCTGTATGAGCAGTTCTTC	CASSPLAGGLYEQFF
TRBV25-1	.	TRBJ1-5	.	TGTGCCAGCTCTGGGCAGGGCAGCAATCAGCCCCAGCATTTT	CASSGQGSNQPQHF
TRBV9	.	TRBJ1-1	TRBD1	TGTGCCAGCAACCGAGCAGGGGGCACTGAAGCTTTCTTT	CASNRAGGTEAFF
TRBV30	few	TRBJ1-4	.	TGTGCCTGGAATTCTACAGGGCCGGGGGAAAAACTGTTTTTT	CAWNSTGPGEKLFF
TRBV7-9	.	TRBJ2-7	TRBD1	TGTGCCAGCAGCTTATGGGGGACAGGGGGCTTCTACGAGCAGTACTTC	CASSLWGTGGFYEQYF
TRBV9	once	TRBJ2-1	TRBD1	TGTGCCAGCAGCACCCGGACAGGGGGCGCGAACAATGAGCAGTTCTTC	CASSTRTGGANNEQFF
TRBV28	.	TRBJ2-5	TRBD2	TGTGCCAGCAGTTTTTGGAGCGGGAGGACCCAAGAGACCCAGTACTTC	CASSFWSGRTQETQYF
TRBV6-4	few	TRBJ2-2	.	TGTGCCAGCAGTACTGACGAGGTCGGGGAGCTGTTTTTT	CASSTDEVGELFF
TRBV18	.	TRBJ2-7	.	TGTGCCAGCTCAACAACCTTCGATGTTTCCTACGAGCAGTACTTC	CASSTTFDVSYEQYF
TRBV5-1	.	TRBJ2-1	TRBD2	TGCGCCAGCAGCCTTGAGCGGGAGGATCTCAATGAGCAGTTCTTC	CASSLEREDLNEQFF
TRBV10-1	.	TRBJ2-3	.	TGCGCCAGCAGTGAGAGAGGGAGCACAGATACGCAGTATTTT	CASSERGSTDTQYF
TRBV28	once	TRBJ1-5	.	TGTGCCAGCAGTTTACGACAAGCCAATCAGCCCCAGCATTTT	CASSLRQANQPQHF
TRBV5-1	.	TRBJ1-1	TRBD1	TGCGCCAGCAGCTTCCTACGAACGACAGGGAGGGCTTTCTTT	CASSFLRTTGRAFF
TRBV2	.	TRBJ2-7	TRBD2	TGTGCCAGCAGAGAAAACGGACTAGGCACCTACGAGCAGTACTTC	CASRENGLGTYEQYF
TRBV19	.	TRBJ2-7	TRBD2	TGTGCCAGTAGTACCTATAGCGGGGGTCGCGCCTACGAGCAGTACTTC	CASSTYSGGRAYEQYF
TRBV6-4	.	TRBJ1-3	.	TGTGCCAGCAGAATCTGGGAGGGGGGGCTCGGAAACACCATATATTTT	CASRIWEGGLGNTIYF
TRBV30	once	TRBJ1-4	TRBD1	TGTGCCTGGAATACAGGGGGTGCCTATGAAAAACTGTTTTTT	CAWNTGGAYEKLFF
TRBV7-9	.	TRBJ2-7	TRBD1	TGTGCCAGCAGCGGTAGGCAGGGGGCGGCCCGCGAGCAGTACTTC	CASSGRQGAAREQYF
TRBV5-1	.	TRBJ1-1	.	TGCGCCAGCAGCTTGCAGGGGAACACTGAAGCTTTCTTT	CASSLQGNTEAFF
TRBV5-6	.	TRBJ1-1	.	TGTGCCAGCAGCTCCCGGGGGGCGCTAATCAACACTGAAGCTTTCTTT	CASSSRGALINTEAFF
TRBV4-2	.	TRBJ2-1	TRBD2	TGTGCCAGCAGCGGTAGCGGGAACCACAATGAGCAGTTCTTC	CASSGSGNHNEQFF
TRBV19	.	TRBJ1-5	.	TGTGCCAGTAGTGACGGGGGAGCCCTCCTCAATCAGCCCCAGCATTTT	CASSDGGALLNQPQHF
TRBV6-5	.	TRBJ2-1	.	TGTGCCAGCAGTTATGCCCGCAGCTCCTACAATGAGCAGTTCTTC	CASSYARSSYNEQFF
TRBV4-1	.	TRBJ1-3	.	TGCGCCAGCAGCCAAGGGGACAACTCTGGAAACACCATATATTTT	CASSQGDNSGNTIYF
TRBV7-2	.	TRBJ1-2	.	TGTGCCAGCAGCCAAGCCTTGGGGGCGAAGGGCTACACCTTC	CASSQALGAKGYTF
TRBV6-4	.	TRBJ2-1	TRBD2	TGTGCCAGCAGCTTACTAGCGGGGGGGCCCAATGAGCAGTTCTTC	CASSLLAGGPNEQFF
TRBV6-6	once	TRBJ1-4	TRBD1	TGTGCCAGCAGTTACCTTCGGACAGGGAATAATGAAAAACTGTTTTTT	CASSYLRTGNNEKLFF
TRBV28	.	TRBJ1-5	.	TGTGCCAGCAGTTTAGGGGCAGTAAATCAGCCCCAGCATTTT	CASSLGAVNQPQHF
TRBV10-1	.	TRBJ2-3	.	TGCGCCAGCGGGAAAAGTCAGGGTTGCACAGATACGCAGTATTTT	CASGKSQGCTDTQYF
TRBV10-3	few	TRBJ1-1	.	TGTGCCATCAGTGAGACAGGGTTGAACACTGAAGCTTTCTTT	CAISETGLNTEAFF
TRBV18	.	TRBJ2-5	TRBD2	TGTGCCAGCTCACAAAATTCGACTAGCGGGGACCAAGAGACCCAGTACTTC	CASSQNSTSGDQETQYF
TRBV28	.	TRBJ1-5	.	TGTGCCAGCAGTACCCGACAACTGGCGAATCAGCCCCAGCATTTT	CASSTRQLANQPQHF
TRBV6-5	.	TRBJ1-6	.	TGTGCCAGCTCCTTCGAGAGCAATTCACCCCTCCACTTT	CASSFESNSPLHF
TRBV4-3	.	TRBJ1-5	.	TGCGCCAGCAGCCACGGACTAGGCAATCAGCCCCAGCATTTT	CASSHGLGNQPQHF
TRBV6-5	once	TRBJ1-2	TRBD1	TGTGCCAGCAGTTACTCAGGACAGGGGGCTAGCTACACCTTC	CASSYSGQGASYTF
TRBV30	few	TRBJ1-4	TRBD1	TGTGCCTGGAGTATCCAGGGACAGGGGGCAGAAAAACTGTTTTTT	CAWSIQGQGAEKLFF
TRBV11-3	few	TRBJ2-1	.	TGTGCCAGCAGCTTAGATCCGGGGGAGCAGTTCTTC	CASSLDPGEQFF
TRBV7-6	.	TRBJ2-2	.	TGTGCCAGCAGCTTACGACAGCCGAACACCGGGGAGCTGTTTTTT	CASSLRQPNTGELFF
TRBV6-1	.	TRBJ1-2	TRBD1	TGTGCCAGCGGGACAGGGGTTGCTTCGGGGGGCTACACCTTC	CASGTGVASGGYTF
TRBV15	.	TRBJ2-5	.	TGTGCCACCAGCGACAGAGGCGTTGGCGGAGAGACCCAGTACTTC	CATSDRGVGGETQYF
TRBV7-9	.	TRBJ1-3	TRBD1	TGTGCCAGCAGCCGGACGGGGACAGCCTCCTCTGGAAACACCATATATTTT	CASSRTGTASSGNTIYF
TRBV9	.	TRBJ1-1	TRBD1	TGTGCCAGCAGCGTCCTAAGGGACAGGGCGACTGAAGCTTTCTTT	CASSVLRDRATEAFF
TRBV15	.	TRBJ2-7	TRBD1	TGTGCCACCAGCAGTATTCGAGCCACCGGGACAGGGTCCCACGAGCAGTACTTC	CATSSIRATGTGSHEQYF
TRBV6-6	.	TRBJ2-7	.	TGTGCCAGCAGTTACTCGGATATCAGGAACGAGCAGTACTTC	CASSYSDIRNEQYF
TRBV25-1	.	TRBJ2-7	.	TGTGCCAGCAGTGACGGGAGCTCCTACGAGCAGTACTTC	CASSDGSSYEQYF